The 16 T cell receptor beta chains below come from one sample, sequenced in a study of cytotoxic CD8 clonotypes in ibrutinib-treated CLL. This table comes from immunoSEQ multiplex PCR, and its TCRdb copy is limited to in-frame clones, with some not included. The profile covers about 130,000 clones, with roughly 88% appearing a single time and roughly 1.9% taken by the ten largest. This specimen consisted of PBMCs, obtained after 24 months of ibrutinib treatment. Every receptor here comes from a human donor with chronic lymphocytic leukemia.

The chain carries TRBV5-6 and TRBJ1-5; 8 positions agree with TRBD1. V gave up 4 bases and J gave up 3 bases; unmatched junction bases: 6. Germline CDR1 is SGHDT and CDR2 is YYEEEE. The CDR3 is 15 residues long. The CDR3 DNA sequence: TGTGCCAGCAGCCGGACAGGGTTGGACAATCAGCCCCAGCATTTT. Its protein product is CASSRTGLDNQPQHF.

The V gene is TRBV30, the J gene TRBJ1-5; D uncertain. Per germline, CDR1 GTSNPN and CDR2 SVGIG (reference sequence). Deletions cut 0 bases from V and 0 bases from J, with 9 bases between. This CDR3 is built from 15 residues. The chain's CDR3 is CAWSVQGRSNQPQHF. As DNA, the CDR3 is TGTGCCTGGAGTGTCCAAGGACGTAGCAATCAGCCCCAGCATTTT.

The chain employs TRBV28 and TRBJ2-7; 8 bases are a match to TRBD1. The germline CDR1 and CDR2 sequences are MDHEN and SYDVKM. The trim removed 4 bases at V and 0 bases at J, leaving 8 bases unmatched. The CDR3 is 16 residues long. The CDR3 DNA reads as TGTGCCAGCAGTTCCACCGGGGACAGGTCCTCCTACGAGCAGTACTTC. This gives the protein CASSSTGDRSSYEQYF.

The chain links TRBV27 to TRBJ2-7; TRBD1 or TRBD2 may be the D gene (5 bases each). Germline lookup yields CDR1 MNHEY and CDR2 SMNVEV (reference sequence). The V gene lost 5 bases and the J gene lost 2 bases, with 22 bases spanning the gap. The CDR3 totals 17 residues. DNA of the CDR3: TGTGCCAGCAGTACCTCACCTGGGGGACGCACAACCTACGAGCAGTACTTC. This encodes CASSTSPGGRTTYEQYF.

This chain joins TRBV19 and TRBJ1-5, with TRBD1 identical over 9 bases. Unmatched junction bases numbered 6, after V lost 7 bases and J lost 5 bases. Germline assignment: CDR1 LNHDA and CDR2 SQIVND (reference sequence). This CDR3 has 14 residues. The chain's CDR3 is CASNWRTGDQPQHF. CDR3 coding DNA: TGTGCCAGTAATTGGAGGACAGGGGATCAGCCCCAGCATTTT. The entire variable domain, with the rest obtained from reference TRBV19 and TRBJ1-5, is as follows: DGGITQSPKYLFRKEGQNVTLSCEQNLNHDAMYWYRQDPGQGLRLIYYSQIVNDFQKGDIAEGYSVSREKKESFPLTVTSAQKNPTAFYLCASNWRTGDQPQHFGDGTRLSIL.

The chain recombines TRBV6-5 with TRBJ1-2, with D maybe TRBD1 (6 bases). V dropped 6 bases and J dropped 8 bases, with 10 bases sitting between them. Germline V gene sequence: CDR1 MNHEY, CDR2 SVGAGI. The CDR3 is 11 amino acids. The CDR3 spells CASRGGGGYTF. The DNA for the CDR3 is TGTGCCAGCAGGGGGGGCGGCGGCTACACCTTC.

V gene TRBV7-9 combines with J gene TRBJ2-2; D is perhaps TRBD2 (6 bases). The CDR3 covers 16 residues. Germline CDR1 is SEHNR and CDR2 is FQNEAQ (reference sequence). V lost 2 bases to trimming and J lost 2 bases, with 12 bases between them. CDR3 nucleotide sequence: TGTGCCAGCAGCTTAAGCCAGCGGGTAAACACCGGGGAGCTGTTTTTT. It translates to CASSLSQRVNTGELFF.

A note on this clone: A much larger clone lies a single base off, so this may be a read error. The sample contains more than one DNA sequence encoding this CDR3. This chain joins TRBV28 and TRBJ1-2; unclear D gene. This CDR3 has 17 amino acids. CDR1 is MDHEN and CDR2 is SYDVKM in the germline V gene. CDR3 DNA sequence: TGTGCCAGTAGTTTATTCCCGCGGACGCCGGACGACTATGGCTACACCTTC. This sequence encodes CASSLFPRTPDDYGYTF.

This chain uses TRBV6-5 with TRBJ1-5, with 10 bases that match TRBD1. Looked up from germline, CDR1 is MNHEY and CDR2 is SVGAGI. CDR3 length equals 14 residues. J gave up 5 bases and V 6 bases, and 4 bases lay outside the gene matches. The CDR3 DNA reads TGTGCCAGCAGACGACAGGGGGCGGATCAGCCCCAGCATTTT. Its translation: CASRRQGADQPQHF.

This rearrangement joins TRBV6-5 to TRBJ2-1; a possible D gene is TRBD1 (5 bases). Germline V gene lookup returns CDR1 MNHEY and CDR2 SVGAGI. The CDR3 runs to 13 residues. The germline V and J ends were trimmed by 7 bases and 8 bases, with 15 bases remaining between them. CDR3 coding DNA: TGTGCCAGCAATGTGCAGGGTGGCCATGAGCAGTTCTTC. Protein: CASNVQGGHEQFF.

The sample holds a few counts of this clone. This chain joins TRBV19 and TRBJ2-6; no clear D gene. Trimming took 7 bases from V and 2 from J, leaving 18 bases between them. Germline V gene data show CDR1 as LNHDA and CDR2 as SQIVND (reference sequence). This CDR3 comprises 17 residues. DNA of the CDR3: TGTGCCAGTACTTGGACCCTCCGTTCTGCTGGGGCCAACGTCCTGACTTTC. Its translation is CASTWTLRSAGANVLTF.

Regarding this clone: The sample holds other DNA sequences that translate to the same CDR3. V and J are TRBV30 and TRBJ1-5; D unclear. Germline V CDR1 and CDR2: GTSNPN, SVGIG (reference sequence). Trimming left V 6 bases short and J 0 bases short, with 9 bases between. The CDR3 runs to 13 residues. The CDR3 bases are TGTGCCTGCGGGAGCGGTAGCAATCAGCCCCAGCATTTT. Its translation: CACGSGSNQPQHF. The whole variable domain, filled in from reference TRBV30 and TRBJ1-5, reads SQTIHQWPATLVQPVGSPLSLECTVEGTSNPNLYWYRQAAGRGLQLLFYSVGIGQISSEVPQNLSASRPQDRQFILSSKKLLLSDSGFYLCACGSGSNQPQHFGDGTRLSIL.

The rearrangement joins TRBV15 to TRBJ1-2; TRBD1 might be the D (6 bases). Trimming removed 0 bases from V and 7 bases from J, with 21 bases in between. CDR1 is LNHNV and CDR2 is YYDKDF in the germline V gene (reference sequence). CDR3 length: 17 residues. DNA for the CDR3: TGTGCCACCAGCAGAGAGCAGTCCCCAGGACAGTCCGGTGGCTACACCTTC. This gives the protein CATSREQSPGQSGGYTF.

CDR3 protein: CASSETGRGTGELFF. The CDR3 DNA reads TGTGCCAGTAGTGAGACAGGGCGAGGCACCGGGGAGCTGTTTTTT. This chain links TRBV19 with TRBJ2-2; 7 bases align to TRBD1. The CDR3 consists of 15 residues. Looked up from germline, CDR1 is LNHDA and CDR2 is SQIVND (reference sequence). V shed 5 bases and J 4 bases; nucleotides not matched to a gene: 7.

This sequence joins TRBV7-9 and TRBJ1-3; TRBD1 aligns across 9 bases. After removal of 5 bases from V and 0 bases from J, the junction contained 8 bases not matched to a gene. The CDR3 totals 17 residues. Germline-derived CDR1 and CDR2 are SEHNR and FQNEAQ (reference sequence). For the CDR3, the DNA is TGTGCCAGCAGCCACCGACAGGGGGTTCCCTCTGGAAACACCATATATTTT. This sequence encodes CASSHRQGVPSGNTIYF.

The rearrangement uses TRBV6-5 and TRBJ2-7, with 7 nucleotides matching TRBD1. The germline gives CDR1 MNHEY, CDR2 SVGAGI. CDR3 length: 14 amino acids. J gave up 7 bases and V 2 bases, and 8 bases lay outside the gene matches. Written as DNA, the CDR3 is TGTGCCAGCAGTTACAGGACAGGCTTACGGGAGCAGTACTTC. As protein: CASSYRTGLREQYF.